This T cell receptor beta chain comes out of a study of cytomegalovirus exposure and HLA in healthy donors. General study findings and limits: The listing of roughly 160 TCR beta chains classed them as cytomegalovirus-associated. Both high specificity and high sensitivity reportedly marked the classifier's diagnosis of cytomegalovirus status. As confirmed in vitro, a few CMV-associated chains were specific for CMV antigens.

Comment on this clone: Antigen unknown.

CDR1 and CDR2 (germline): MGHRA, YSYEKL. The CDR3 length is 16 residues. V was clipped by 1 base and J by 0 bases, with 11 bases between them. Primers: 60 Vbeta forward and 13 Jbeta reverse. Source study methods: The authors later counted approximately 80 million unique TCR beta chains, some 9.9 million of them shared. The method was immunoSEQ multiplex PCR; TCRdb's version includes in-frame clones alone and lacks a portion of them. V and J calls and clone size are those listed in that table; D and trimming were worked out from the DNA. The sample lists 140,000 to 150,000 clones, 80% occurring once. The chain joins TRBV4-1 to TRBJ2-3; perhaps TRBD2 as D (5 bases). Sequenced input: PBMCs. The clonotype originates from a man aged 35-49 years in good health and CMV-seronegative. CDR3 sequence: CASSQGGSLSTDTQYF. CDR3 sequence (DNA): TGCGCCAGCAGCCAAGGAGGGAGCCTTAGCACAGATACGCAGTATTTT.